Shown below are 28 T cell receptor beta chains from a single sample sequenced in a study of blood T cell repertoires in COVID-19 (dated by TCRdb to the early 2020s). Library method: the immunoSEQ multiplex PCR assay. The table was pulled from immuneACCESS by TCRdb, which kept in-frame rearrangements only. Such tables lose some clones; where checked, under half of the loss comes from unresolved V genes, and the rest has no known cause. Present in this sample are some 68,000 clones, roughly 88% of which were seen just once. Together, the top ten hold around 0.47% of the sample. Source material: peripheral blood. The receptor set was obtained from a man over 45 with COVID-19, enrolled during active disease.

This chain connects TRBV19 to TRBJ2-3; possibly TRBD1 for D (7 bases). Trimming took 10 bases from V and 1 from J, leaving 15 bases between them. The CDR3 has 14 residues. Germline CDR1 is LNHDA and CDR2 is SQIVND (reference sequence). CDR3 in amino acids: CATSGGLGTDTQYF. The CDR3 nucleotides are TGTGCCACATCAGGGGGGCTGGGCACAGATACGCAGTATTTT.

This clone was observed a few times. The chain combines TRBV4-1 with TRBJ2-7; D is perhaps TRBD1 (5 bases). V was cut by 1 base and J by 7 bases, with 26 bases left in between. Germline CDR1 and CDR2: MGHRA and YSYEKL. CDR3 length equals 18 residues. The CDR3 bases are TGCGCCAGCAGCCAAGCATTTATTCGGTCAGGGCCTCATCGGGAGCAGTACTTC. Residues: CASSQAFIRSGPHREQYF.

The V gene is TRBV7-2, the J gene TRBJ2-5, with D tentatively TRBD1 (5 bases). This CDR3 has 12 amino acids. Germline CDR1 SGHTA, CDR2 FQGNSA. V gave up 5 bases and J gave up 1 base, with 5 bases separating them. In nucleotides, the CDR3 is TGTGCCAGCAGCAGGGGCCAAGAGACCCAGTACTTC. It encodes CASSRGQETQYF.

The rearrangement joins TRBV18 to TRBJ1-1; 8 bases are a match to TRBD1. Trimming removed 4 bases from V and 6 bases from J; junction bases left unmatched: 10. The CDR3 loop spans 15 amino acids. Looked up from germline, CDR1 is KGHSH and CDR2 is LQKENI. CDR3 protein: CASSHGQGSVSEAFF. In DNA form, the CDR3 reads TGTGCCAGCTCACACGGACAGGGATCGGTCTCTGAAGCTTTCTTT.

The rearrangement links TRBV5-4 to TRBJ2-5; D gene unclear. The germline V and J ends were trimmed by 0 bases and 1 base, with 4 bases remaining between them. CDR1 is SGHNT, CDR2 YYREEE, per germline (reference sequence). There are 13 residues in the CDR3. The CDR3 nucleotides are TGTGCCAGCAGCTTGGAGCGCCAAGAGACCCAGTACTTC. It translates to CASSLERQETQYF.

The chain is built from TRBV14 and TRBJ1-1, with 8 bases fitting TRBD1. Germline V gene sequence: CDR1 SGHDN, CDR2 FVKESK. After removal of 6 bases from V and 4 bases from J, the junction contained 4 bases not matched to a gene. This CDR3 is built from 13 residues. The CDR3 loop reads CASSFDRGTEAFF. In DNA form, the CDR3 reads TGTGCCAGCAGTTTCGACAGGGGCACTGAAGCTTTCTTT.

The chain recombines TRBV30 with TRBJ1-4; D unclear. This CDR3 contains 11 residues. CDR1 is GTSNPN and CDR2 is SVGIG in the germline V gene (reference sequence). Trimming cost V 0 bases and J 8 bases, with 4 bases left between them. CDR3 protein: CAWSVREKLFF. CDR3 DNA sequence: TGTGCCTGGAGTGTACGGGAAAAACTGTTTTTT.

The genes are TRBV6-5 and TRBJ1-2; no reliable D call. The V and J ends lost 4 bases and 2 bases respectively, with 11 bases between them. Per germline, CDR1 MNHEY and CDR2 SVGAGI. This CDR3 comprises 14 residues. The CDR3 sequence is CASSFRRGNYGYTF. In nucleotides, the CDR3 is TGTGCCAGCAGTTTTCGTCGCGGGAACTATGGCTACACCTTC.

About this clone itself: Other DNA sequences in this specimen translate into the identical CDR3. The V call is TRBV11-3, the J call TRBJ1-1, with D hard to call. The V end was cut by 0 bases, the J end by 1 base, with 3 bases between. The V gene's germline CDR1 is SGHNT and CDR2 YENEEA. CDR3 length: 13 residues. The CDR3 loop reads CASSLEANTEAFF. DNA of the CDR3: TGTGCCAGCAGCTTAGAGGCGAACACTGAAGCTTTCTTT.

This clone was counted a few times. The chain is built from TRBV28 and TRBJ1-6, with TRBD1 matching 8 bases. The CDR3 is made up of 17 amino acids. Trimming cost V 8 bases and J 3 bases; bases outside gene matches: 12. The germline gives CDR1 MDHEN, CDR2 SYDVKM. CDR3 sequence reads: CASVTPRDRFYNSPLHF. The CDR3 nucleotides are TGTGCCAGCGTTACACCGAGGGACAGGTTCTATAATTCACCCCTCCACTTT.

DNA for the CDR3: TGCAGCGTTGAAGCCCACTTAAGCACAGATACGCAGTATTTT. Translating it yields CSVEAHLSTDTQYF. V and J are TRBV29-1 and TRBJ2-3; D uncertain. Trimming left V 1 base short and J 0 bases short, with 8 bases between. The CDR3 sequence is 14 residues long. Per the germline V gene, CDR1 is SQVTM and CDR2 is ANQGSEA.

This chain uses TRBV2 with TRBJ2-5; the D gene is possibly TRBD1 (7 bases). Trimming removed 6 bases from V and 12 bases from J, with 23 bases in between. The germline V gene has CDR1 SNHLY and CDR2 FYNNEI. The CDR3 covers 14 residues. CDR3 DNA: TGTGCCAGCAGCGTCGACAGGGCGGCTTCGGGGGAGTACTTC. It is translated as CASSVDRAASGEYF.

This chain uses TRBV7-9 with TRBJ2-7, with 7 positions matching TRBD1. Germline CDR1 SEHNR, CDR2 FQNEAQ (reference sequence). The V and J ends lost 4 bases and 3 bases, in that order; junction bases with no gene match: 3. CDR3 length equals 13 residues. CDR3 bases: TGTGCCAGCAGCTCAGGGGACAGCTACGAGCAGTACTTC. Protein sequence: CASSSGDSYEQYF.

This rearrangement joins TRBV19 to TRBJ2-1; D may be TRBD1 (6 bases). CDR1 LNHDA and CDR2 SQIVND come from the germline V gene (reference sequence). The CDR3 covers 15 residues. Trimming stripped 2 bases from V and 5 bases from J, with 13 bases between. The CDR3 DNA follows: TGTGCCAGTAGTATACAGCCTAGGGGGAACAATGAGCAGTTCTTC. Translated: CASSIQPRGNNEQFF.

This chain links TRBV2 with TRBJ1-5, with 9 bases that match TRBD1. Trimming took 9 bases from V and 5 from J; bases not matched to a gene: 8. There are 14 residues in the CDR3. Germline-derived CDR1 and CDR2 are SNHLY and FYNNEI. The CDR3 region is CASNRGLRDQPQHF. In DNA form, the CDR3 reads TGTGCCAGTAACAGGGGGCTCCGGGATCAGCCCCAGCATTTT. Drawing the rest from reference TRBV2 and TRBJ1-5, the complete variable domain is EPEVTQTPSHQVTQMGQEVILRCVPISNHLYFYWYRQILGQKVEFLVSFYNNEISEKSEIFDDQFSVERPDGSNFTLKIRSTKLEDSAMYFCASNRGLRDQPQHFGDGTRLSIL.

Here the CDR3 DNA reads TGTGCCAGCAGCTTAGATCTCAGAGGGGGCCTAAAGACCCAGTACTTC. The encoded protein is CASSLDLRGGLKTQYF. The chain is built from TRBV11-1 and TRBJ2-5, with TRBD1 identical over 7 bases. The CDR3 is 16 amino acids. The germline gives CDR1 SGHAT, CDR2 FQDESV (reference sequence). The V and J ends lost 1 base and 6 bases, in that order; junction bases with no gene match: 11.

The chain carries TRBV6-5 and TRBJ2-7; a weak D match, TRBD1 (6 bases). The CDR3 spans 15 residues. The germline V and J ends were trimmed by 0 bases and 2 bases, with 11 bases remaining between them. Germline CDR1 is MNHEY and CDR2 is SVGAGI. CDR3 DNA sequence: TGTGCCAGCAGTTACTCCTCCAGGGGACCCTACGAGCAGTACTTC. Its translation is CASSYSSRGPYEQYF.

The genes are TRBV7-2 and TRBJ1-1; D call uncertain. The V gene's germline CDR1 is SGHTA and CDR2 FQGNSA. V was cut by 4 bases and J by 2 bases, with 8 bases left in between. This CDR3 region has 13 residues. The DNA for the CDR3 is TGTGCCAGCAGCTCAGAGGTAAACACTGAAGCTTTCTTT. Protein product: CASSSEVNTEAFF.

The rearrangement uses TRBV10-3 and TRBJ2-7, with a weak D call TRBD1 (7 bases). The germline V gene has CDR1 ENHRY and CDR2 SYGVKD. The V gene lost 0 bases and the J gene lost 5 bases, with 17 bases spanning the gap. The length of the CDR3 is 16 residues. CDR3 residues: CAISESAQGGIDEQYF. The CDR3 region has the DNA TGTGCCATCAGTGAGTCTGCTCAGGGGGGCATCGACGAGCAGTACTTC.

By its share, this clone is medium-sized. The J gene is TRBJ2-7, the V gene TRBV27, with a weak D call TRBD2 (5 bases). CDR3 length: 14 residues. Trimming removed 4 bases from V and 5 bases from J, with 15 bases in between. Germline-derived CDR1 and CDR2 are MNHEY and SMNVEV (reference sequence). The DNA for the CDR3 is TGTGCCAGCAGTTCGTCCGCGGGTATCGACGAGCAGTACTTC. Translating gives CASSSSAGIDEQYF.

CDR3 nucleotides: TGCAGCGCCGGACAGGGGACAAATGAGCAGTTCTTC. It encodes CSAGQGTNEQFF. This rearrangement joins TRBV29-1 to TRBJ2-1; TRBD1 matches at 9 bases. The CDR3 contains 12 residues. The V segment lost 7 bases and the J segment 7 bases; nucleotides outside the gene matches: 5. Germline V CDR1 and CDR2: SQVTM, ANQGSEA.

This chain links TRBV20-1 with TRBJ2-1, with D uncertain. This CDR3 is 11 amino acids long. The V gene's germline CDR1 is DFQATT and CDR2 SNEGSKA (reference sequence). Trimming pared 3 bases from V and 10 bases from J, leaving 10 bases between. The CDR3 loop reads CSASSSEEQFF. The CDR3 coding sequence is TGCAGTGCTAGCTCCAGCGAGGAGCAGTTCTTC.

The V and J genes are TRBV11-2 and TRBJ1-2, with 8 bases fitting TRBD1. V was clipped by 6 bases and J by 5 bases; unmatched bases: 8. In germline, CDR1 is SGHAT, CDR2 FQNNGV. The CDR3 covers 14 residues. The CDR3 DNA is TGTGCCAGCAGTTCTAACAGGGGGGGGTATGGCTACACCTTC. Protein product: CASSSNRGGYGYTF.

The chain is built from TRBV4-1 and TRBJ1-5; D remains ambiguous. There are 16 residues in the CDR3. Trimming took off 0 bases at V and 4 bases at J, with 13 bases between the two ends. Germline V lookup: CDR1 MGHRA, CDR2 YSYEKL. CDR3 loop: CASSQESGLGNQPQHF. Written as DNA, the CDR3 is TGCGCCAGCAGCCAAGAGAGCGGGCTAGGGAATCAGCCCCAGCATTTT.

This clone was seen only once. The chain combines TRBV5-5 with TRBJ1-4; the match to TRBD1 covers 7 bases. CDR3 size: 17 residues. J gave up 2 bases and V 2 bases, and 9 bases lay outside the gene matches. Germline assignment: CDR1 SGHKS and CDR2 YYEKEE (reference sequence). CDR3 protein: CASSLRGQRATNEKLFF. CDR3 coding DNA: TGTGCCAGCAGCTTAAGGGGACAGAGGGCGACTAATGAAAAACTGTTTTTT. The full variable domain, completed using reference TRBV5-5 and TRBJ1-4, is DAGVTQSPTHLIKTRGQQVTLRCSPISGHKSVSWYQQVLGQGPQFIFQYYEKEERGRGNFPDRFSARQFPNYSSELNVNALLLGDSALYLCASSLRGQRATNEKLFFGSGTQLSVL.

The V gene is TRBV30, the J gene TRBJ2-3, with 7 bases aligning to TRBD1. CDR1 is GTSNPN and CDR2 is SVGIG in the germline V gene (reference sequence). The V and J ends lost 4 bases and 2 bases, in that order; junction bases with no gene match: 6. This CDR3 region has 14 residues. The CDR3 coding sequence is TGTGCCTGGAAGAGGGGGCGACTCACAGATACGCAGTATTTT. It specifies CAWKRGRLTDTQYF.

This sequence joins TRBV28 and TRBJ1-5, with D perhaps matching TRBD1 (5 bases). This CDR3 has 15 residues. Trimming pared 8 bases from V and 3 bases from J, leaving 17 bases between. Germline-derived CDR1 and CDR2 are MDHEN and SYDVKM. The CDR3 DNA reads as TGTGCCAGCTCCTGGGGACGGCGGGACAATCAGCCCCAGCATTTT. Translated, it gives CASSWGRRDNQPQHF. The full variable domain, completed using reference TRBV28 and TRBJ1-5, is DVKVTQSSRYLVKRTGEKVFLECVQDMDHENMFWYRQDPGLGLRLIYFSYDVKMKEKGDIPEGYSVSREKKERFSLILESASTNQTSMYLCASSWGRRDNQPQHFGDGTRLSIL.

The V call is TRBV19, the J call TRBJ2-1; 12 bases are shared with TRBD2. The V gene's germline CDR1 is LNHDA and CDR2 SQIVND (reference sequence). The CDR3 has 14 residues. The ends lost 3 bases at V and 12 bases at J; junction bases unmatched: 6. The CDR3 DNA sequence: TGTGCCAGTAGTATGGGACTAGCGGGTGGTAGGCAGTTCTTC. It is translated as CASSMGLAGGRQFF.